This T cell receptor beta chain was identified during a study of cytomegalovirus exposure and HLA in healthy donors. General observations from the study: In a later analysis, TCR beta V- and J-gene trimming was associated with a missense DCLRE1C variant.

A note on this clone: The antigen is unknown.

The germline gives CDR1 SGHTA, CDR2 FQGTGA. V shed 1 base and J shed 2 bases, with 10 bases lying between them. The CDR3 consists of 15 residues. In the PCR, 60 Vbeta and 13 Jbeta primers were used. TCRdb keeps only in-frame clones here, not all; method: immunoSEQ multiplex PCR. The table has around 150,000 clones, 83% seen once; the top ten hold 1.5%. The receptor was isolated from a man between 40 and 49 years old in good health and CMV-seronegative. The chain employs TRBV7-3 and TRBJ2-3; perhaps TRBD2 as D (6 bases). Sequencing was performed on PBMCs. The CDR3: CASSLKGGDTDTQYF. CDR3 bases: TGTGCCAGCAGCTTAAAGGGCGGGGACACAGATACGCAGTATTTT.